A single sample is the source of the 21 T cell receptor beta chains below, sequenced in a study of cytomegalovirus exposure and HLA in healthy donors (dated by TCRdb to about 2017). Receptor libraries were prepared by the immunoSEQ multiplex PCR assay. TCRdb re-hosts the immuneACCESS table, in-frame sequences only. Its copies lack some clones; in the studies checked, an unresolved V gene accounts for under half of them, and the cause for the rest is not known. For this sample there are approximately 280,000 clones; 70% to 90% appear just once. Roughly 0.99% of the sample belongs to the ten largest clones. Sequenced material: PBMCs. The receptors were sampled from a woman in her late teens or twenties in good health and CMV-seronegative.

The rearrangement links TRBV9 to TRBJ1-2, with 8 positions matching TRBD1. The CDR3 runs to 15 residues. Losses at the gene ends were 3 bases for V and 6 bases for J; bases not matched to a gene: 10. Per the germline V gene, CDR1 is SGDLS and CDR2 is YYNGEE. CDR3 sequence: CASSAHSDRAHGYTF. CDR3 coding DNA: TGTGCCAGCAGCGCCCATTCGGACAGGGCTCATGGCTACACCTTC. Supplemented by reference TRBV9 and TRBJ1-2, the full variable domain reads DSGVTQTPKHLITATGQRVTLRCSPRSGDLSVYWYQQSLDQGLQFLIQYYNGEERAKGNILERFSAQQFPDLHSELNLSSLELGDSALYFCASSAHSDRAHGYTFGSGTRLTVV.

The gene calls are TRBV6-5 and TRBJ2-7; no firm D call. Germline V lookup: CDR1 MNHEY, CDR2 SVGAGI. Trimming took off 0 bases at V and 5 bases at J, with 11 bases between the two ends. CDR3 length equals 14 residues. The CDR3 DNA reads TGTGCCAGCAGTTACTCGGCCGTTCCCAACGAGCAGTACTTC. Protein product: CASSYSAVPNEQYF.

This clone was seen just once. The rearrangement uses TRBV10-3 and TRBJ2-7; 12 bases fit TRBD2. V lost 6 bases, J lost 3 bases, and 9 bases stayed unmatched. Germline CDR1 and CDR2: ENHRY and SYGVKD. The CDR3 consists of 16 residues. This CDR3 reads CAISETSGGHLYEQYF. Here the CDR3 DNA reads TGTGCCATCAGCGAAACTAGCGGGGGGCACCTCTACGAGCAGTACTTC.

The J gene is TRBJ1-6, the V gene TRBV9; D uncertain. The V gene lost 4 bases and the J gene lost 1 base, with 12 bases spanning the gap. The CDR3 runs 16 residues. Germline CDR1 and CDR2: SGDLS and YYNGEE. This CDR3 is CASSPSGFSYNSPLHF. The CDR3 nucleotides are TGTGCCAGCAGCCCCTCGGGTTTTTCCTATAATTCACCCCTCCACTTT.

CDR3 loop: CASSVGRSRSYTDTQYF. The CDR3 DNA reads as TGTGCCAGCAGCGTGGGGAGGAGTAGGTCTTACACAGATACGCAGTATTTT. The gene calls are TRBV7-6 and TRBJ2-3; the D gene is possibly TRBD2 (6 bases). V was cut by 5 bases and J by 2 bases, with 20 bases left in between. CDR1 is SGHVS and CDR2 is FNYEAQ in the germline V gene. This CDR3 is 17 amino acids long.

The V gene is TRBV6-5, the J gene TRBJ2-3; 7 bases are a match to TRBD2. CDR1 is MNHEY and CDR2 is SVGAGI in the germline V gene. This CDR3 region has 14 residues. Trimming took 6 bases from V and 0 from J; bases not matched to a gene: 3. The CDR3 loop reads CASRRTRSTDTQYF. In nucleotides, the CDR3 is TGTGCCAGCAGGCGGACTAGGAGCACAGATACGCAGTATTTT.

This chain connects TRBV9 to TRBJ2-1; 12 bases fit TRBD2. Trimming removed 3 bases from V and 10 bases from J; junction bases left unmatched: 5. The germline gives CDR1 SGDLS, CDR2 YYNGEE. The length of the CDR3 is 14 residues. Here the CDR3 reads CASSASSGGAEQFF. DNA for the CDR3: TGTGCCAGCAGCGCTTCTAGCGGGGGGGCGGAGCAGTTCTTC. Full variable domain (outside the CDR3, taken from reference TRBV9 and TRBJ2-1): DSGVTQTPKHLITATGQRVTLRCSPRSGDLSVYWYQQSLDQGLQFLIQYYNGEERAKGNILERFSAQQFPDLHSELNLSSLELGDSALYFCASSASSGGAEQFFGPGTRLTVL.

The chain employs TRBV4-3 and TRBJ2-1; D not certain. The CDR3 is 15 amino acids. Germline loops: CDR1 LGHNA, CDR2 YSLEER. The V gene lost 4 bases and the J gene lost 0 bases, with 10 bases spanning the gap. The CDR3 DNA reads TGCGCCAGCAGCCCAGTCTCCCCCTCCTACAATGAGCAGTTCTTC. As protein: CASSPVSPSYNEQFF.

The chain employs TRBV5-4 and TRBJ2-7; 10 bases map to TRBD2. The V segment lost 4 bases and the J segment 3 bases; nucleotides outside the gene matches: 7. Germline V gene lookup returns CDR1 SGHNT and CDR2 YYREEE (reference sequence). The CDR3 consists of 15 residues. Here the CDR3 reads CASSMRTSGLYEQYF. The DNA of the CDR3 is TGTGCCAGCAGCATGAGGACTAGCGGACTCTACGAGCAGTACTTC.

This clone is a singleton in its sample. The chain links TRBV6-1 to TRBJ2-1; D not certain. The CDR3 extends over 12 amino acids. Germline V gene lookup returns CDR1 MNHNS and CDR2 SASEGT. The V end lost 7 bases, the J end lost 12 bases, and 16 bases lay between the germline ends. The CDR3 spells CASNQANSAQFF. CDR3 bases: TGTGCCAGCAATCAGGCCAACTCGGCGCAGTTCTTC.

The V gene is TRBV19, the J gene TRBJ1-1; TRBD1 aligns across 7 bases. Germline CDR1 and CDR2: LNHDA and SQIVND (reference sequence). After removal of 9 bases from V and 0 bases from J, the junction contained 4 bases not matched to a gene. The CDR3 runs 13 residues. Written as DNA, the CDR3 is TGTGCCAGCGGGACAGCCCTGAACACTGAAGCTTTCTTT. Its translation: CASGTALNTEAFF.

The chain links TRBV28 to TRBJ1-2, with 7 bases that match TRBD1. The trim removed 3 bases at V and 7 bases at J, leaving 8 bases unmatched. Germline assignment: CDR1 MDHEN and CDR2 SYDVKM. The CDR3 covers 14 residues. The DNA for the CDR3 is TGTGCCAGCAGTTTGCCCTATACAGGGGTTGGCTACACCTTC. Translation gives CASSLPYTGVGYTF.

The sample holds one count of this clone. In DNA form, the CDR3 reads TGTGCCAGCGGACAGGGCCGGCAGCCCCAGCATTTT. It codes for CASGQGRQPQHF. The chain links TRBV28 to TRBJ1-5; 8 bases map to TRBD1. The CDR3 extends over 12 amino acids. The V gene end was trimmed by 8 bases and the J gene end by 7 bases; junction bases not matched to a gene: 4. Germline CDR1 is MDHEN and CDR2 is SYDVKM.

The chain couples TRBV6-5 to TRBJ1-2, with 7 positions matching TRBD1. Trimming cost V 2 bases and J 3 bases; bases outside gene matches: 6. CDR1 and CDR2 (germline): MNHEY, SVGAGI. The CDR3 extends over 15 amino acids. The CDR3 loop is CASSYGGGGYYGYTF. CDR3 nucleotide sequence: TGTGCCAGCAGTTACGGTGGAGGGGGCTACTATGGCTACACCTTC.

The sample holds one count of this clone. This chain joins TRBV30 and TRBJ1-1; D gene ambiguous. The CDR3 consists of 15 residues. V was cut by 2 bases and J by 0 bases, with 13 bases left in between. Germline CDR1 is GTSNPN and CDR2 is SVGIG (reference sequence). As DNA, the CDR3 is TGTGCCTGGAGTCCGCGCATCGTCATGAACACTGAAGCTTTCTTT. Protein sequence: CAWSPRIVMNTEAFF. Combining the CDR3 with reference TRBV30 and TRBJ1-1 gives the whole variable domain SQTIHQWPATLVQPVGSPLSLECTVEGTSNPNLYWYRQAAGRGLQLLFYSVGIGQISSEVPQNLSASRPQDRQFILSSKKLLLSDSGFYLCAWSPRIVMNTEAFFGQGTRLTVV.

This sequence joins TRBV6-5 and TRBJ2-1; D remains unclear. CDR1 MNHEY and CDR2 SVGAGI come from the germline V gene. The CDR3 covers 15 residues. Trimming removed 2 bases at V and 0 bases at J, with 8 bases between. For the CDR3, the DNA is TGTGCCAGCAGTTACGAGGCAGACTCCTACAATGAGCAGTTCTTC. Its protein is CASSYEADSYNEQFF.

This clone was seen just once. The chain carries TRBV4-3 and TRBJ2-1; TRBD2 agrees at 7 bases. V lost 0 bases to trimming and J lost 3 bases; unmatched junction nucleotides: 5. CDR3 length: 16 amino acids. CDR1 LGHNA and CDR2 YSLEER come from the germline V gene. CDR3 nucleotide sequence: TGCGCCAGCAGCCAAGATGGGCTAGCGGACTACAATGAGCAGTTCTTC. It encodes CASSQDGLADYNEQFF.

V is TRBV6-5 and J is TRBJ2-2, with D perhaps TRBD2 (5 bases). The CDR3 has 16 residues. With 0 bases removed from V and 1 base from J, the gap between germline ends came to 9 bases. Germline V gene lookup returns CDR1 MNHEY and CDR2 SVGAGI. CDR3 sequence (DNA): TGTGCCAGCAGTTACTCTCCCAGCGGGAACACCGGGGAGCTGTTTTTT. It codes for CASSYSPSGNTGELFF.

The V call is TRBV7-9, the J call TRBJ1-1; TRBD1 might be the D (5 bases). CDR3 size: 15 residues. V was cut by 2 bases and J by 4 bases, with 14 bases left in between. Germline V gives CDR1 SEHNR, CDR2 FQNEAQ (reference sequence). The CDR3 DNA reads TGTGCCAGCAGCTTAAGGTCGAGCGGGGGCACTGAAGCTTTCTTT. Its translation: CASSLRSSGGTEAFF.

The chain carries TRBV7-3 and TRBJ1-2, with 8 nucleotides matching TRBD1. The CDR3 runs 14 residues. Per germline, CDR1 SGHTA and CDR2 FQGTGA. Trimming cost V 1 base and J 6 bases; bases outside gene matches: 4. The CDR3 reads CASSLNGQGNGYTF. For the CDR3, the DNA is TGTGCCAGCAGCTTAAATGGACAGGGAAATGGCTACACCTTC.

This clone was seen a handful of times. This sequence joins TRBV19 and TRBJ2-7; TRBD1 aligns across 7 bases. Germline values: CDR1 LNHDA, CDR2 SQIVND (reference sequence). This CDR3 has 14 amino acids. The V and J ends lost 9 bases and 7 bases, in that order; junction bases with no gene match: 15. The CDR3 reads CASAKQGPLREQYF. In DNA, the CDR3 is TGTGCCAGCGCAAAACAGGGGCCGCTTAGAGAGCAGTACTTC.